Following are 5 T cell receptor beta chains from one sample sequenced in a study of T cell responses to AZD1222 COVID-19 vaccine. Clones were read by immunoSEQ multiplex PCR, and TCRdb kept only the in-frame ones, dropping some. The repertoire holds 150,000 to 200,000 clones, roughly nine tenths seen once, with around 3% in the top ten. The sequencing here drew on peripheral blood, taken on day 0 of AZD1222 vaccination. These receptors came from an adult in good health.

V and J are TRBV19 and TRBJ1-1; 8 bases are shared with TRBD1. Germline lookup yields CDR1 LNHDA and CDR2 SQIVND (reference sequence). The CDR3 has 17 amino acids. The ends lost 5 bases at V and 1 base at J; junction bases unmatched: 12. Here the CDR3 reads CASSPRSRGLGNTEAFF. CDR3 nucleotide sequence: TGTGCCAGTAGTCCTCGGTCCAGGGGGCTCGGGAACACTGAAGCTTTCTTT. Together with reference TRBV19 and TRBJ1-1, the CDR3 gives the full variable domain: DGGITQSPKYLFRKEGQNVTLSCEQNLNHDAMYWYRQDPGQGLRLIYYSQIVNDFQKGDIAEGYSVSREKKESFPLTVTSAQKNPTAFYLCASSPRSRGLGNTEAFFGQGTRLTVV.

The chain uses TRBV5-1 and TRBJ2-3; D is uncertain. There are 14 residues in the CDR3. Germline loops: CDR1 SGHRS, CDR2 YFSETQ. Trimming took 0 bases from V and 0 from J, leaving 5 bases between them. CDR3 loop: CASSLDISTDTQYF. As DNA, the CDR3 is TGCGCCAGCAGCTTGGATATAAGCACAGATACGCAGTATTTT.

The chain employs TRBV11-2 and TRBJ2-7, with D possibly matching TRBD1 (6 bases). Deletions cut 3 bases from V and 0 bases from J, with 12 bases between. This CDR3 contains 15 residues. CDR1 SGHAT and CDR2 FQNNGV come from the germline V gene. Here the CDR3 reads CASSFADRSSYEQYF. In DNA, the CDR3 is TGTGCCAGCAGCTTCGCCGACAGGAGCTCCTACGAGCAGTACTTC.

The V gene is TRBV30, the J gene TRBJ1-1; 7 bases match TRBD1. The CDR3 extends over 14 amino acids. The V gene end was trimmed by 5 bases and the J gene end by 5 bases; junction bases not matched to a gene: 11. The germline gives CDR1 GTSNPN, CDR2 SVGIG (reference sequence). This chain's CDR3 is CAWGEGGGRTEAFF. The CDR3 coding sequence is TGTGCCTGGGGTGAAGGGGGCGGACGGACTGAAGCTTTCTTT.

The chain uses TRBV7-9 and TRBJ1-4; TRBD1 agrees at 9 bases. The CDR3 runs 15 residues. Germline V lookup: CDR1 SEHNR, CDR2 FQNEAQ (reference sequence). Trimming at V came to 6 bases and at J to 5 bases, leaving 7 bases not matched to a gene. CDR3 residues: CASSSTGTGNEKLFF. In DNA, the CDR3 is TGTGCCAGCAGTTCTACCGGGACAGGGAATGAAAAACTGTTTTTT.